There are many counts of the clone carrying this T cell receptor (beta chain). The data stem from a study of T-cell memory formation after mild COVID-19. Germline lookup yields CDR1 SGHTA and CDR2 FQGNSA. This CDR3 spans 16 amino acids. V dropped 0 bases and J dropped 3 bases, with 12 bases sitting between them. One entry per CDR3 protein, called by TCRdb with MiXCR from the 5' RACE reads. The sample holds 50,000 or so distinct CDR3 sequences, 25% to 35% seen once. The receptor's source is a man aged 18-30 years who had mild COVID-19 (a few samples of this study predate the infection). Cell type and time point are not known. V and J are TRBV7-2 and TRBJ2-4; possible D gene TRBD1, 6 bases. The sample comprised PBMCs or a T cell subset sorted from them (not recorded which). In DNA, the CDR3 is TGTGCCAGCAGCTTAGCGAGTCAGGGGAGCAAAAACATTCAGTACTTC. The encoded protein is CASSLASQGSKNIQYF. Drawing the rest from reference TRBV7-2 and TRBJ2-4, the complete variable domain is GAGVSQSPSNKVTEKGKDVELRCDPISGHTALYWYRQSLGQGLEFLIYFQGNSAPDKSGLPSDRFSAERTGGSVSTLTIQRTQQEDSAVYLCASSLASQGSKNIQYFGAGTRLSVL.